Listed here are 5 T cell receptor beta chains from one sample, sequenced in a study of T cell responses to AZD1222 COVID-19 vaccine. Data came from immunoSEQ multiplex PCR; TCRdb stores just in-frame clones and leaves some out. Of roughly 150,000 clones listed, approximately 90% were seen once; the top ten hold 4.5% to 6.5%. This sample comprised peripheral blood, obtained on day 0 of AZD1222 vaccination. The receptors derive from an adult in good health.

The chain couples TRBV19 to TRBJ1-1, with a possible D match to TRBD1 (5 bases). CDR1 and CDR2 from the germline V gene are LNHDA and SQIVND (reference sequence). V lost 2 bases to trimming and J lost 9 bases, with 10 bases between them. The CDR3 has 12 residues. The CDR3 DNA follows: TGTGCCAGTAGTATACATAGGGGTAAAGCTTTCTTT. This encodes CASSIHRGKAFF.

The chain combines TRBV7-2 with TRBJ1-6; TRBD1 might be the D (5 bases). CDR1 is SGHTA and CDR2 is FQGNSA in the germline V gene. V was pared by 3 bases and J by 6 bases, with 12 bases between. The CDR3 consists of 15 residues. The CDR3 spells CASSFGGGRNSPLHF. CDR3 nucleotides: TGTGCCAGCAGCTTCGGGGGTGGCCGTAATTCACCCCTCCACTTT.

The J gene is TRBJ2-1, the V gene TRBV28; 7 bases agree with TRBD2. Trimming took 2 bases from V and 16 from J; bases not matched to a gene: 17. Germline values: CDR1 MDHEN, CDR2 SYDVKM. There are 15 residues in the CDR3. In DNA form, the CDR3 reads TGTGCCAGCAGTTTAAGTAATCATAACCTCGGGGGGAACTTCTTC. Translated: CASSLSNHNLGGNFF.

This clone has more than one count but fewer than ten. This sequence joins TRBV27 and TRBJ1-5; 7 bases agree with TRBD1. The germline V gene has CDR1 MNHEY and CDR2 SMNVEV (reference sequence). The J segment lost 2 bases and the V segment lost 2 bases, leaving 3 bases of the junction unmatched. This CDR3 has 15 residues. The CDR3 sequence is CASSLGTGGNQPQHF. CDR3 coding DNA: TGTGCCAGCAGTTTAGGCACAGGGGGCAATCAGCCCCAGCATTTT.

This chain links TRBV6-5 with TRBJ2-7; the D gene is possibly TRBD1 (6 bases). Per germline, CDR1 MNHEY and CDR2 SVGAGI. V was cut by 2 bases and J by 4 bases, with 9 bases left in between. The CDR3 has 13 amino acids. The CDR3 loop is CASSYPQGYEQYF. In DNA form, the CDR3 reads TGTGCCAGCAGTTACCCACAGGGTTACGAGCAGTACTTC.